Below, 27 T cell receptor beta chains from the same sample are listed, as sequenced in a study of patients and donors after allogeneic stem cell transplantation. TCRdb redid the calling of the RT-PCR reads with MiXCR, one entry per CDR3 protein. This sample has over 150,000 distinct CDR3 sequences; 25% to 35% occur once, and the top ten carry less than 3.5%. The specimen was blood, either unsorted or a sorted T cell fraction (not recorded which). Every receptor here comes from a human donor who was either an allogeneic HSCT recipient or a stem cell or donor lymphocyte infusion donor (not recorded which). It is not recorded whose cells these are; they may come from a transplant donor.

The CDR3 DNA sequence: TGTGCCAGCAGTAAGATAGGTGACAGGGGCAATCAGCCCCAGCATTTT. It translates to CASSKIGDRGNQPQHF. This sequence joins TRBV21-1 and TRBJ1-5; TRBD1 is the table's D call, not checked against the DNA. TRBV21-1 is a pseudogene locus. This CDR3 has 16 residues.

In its sample, this clonotype was seen many times. V and J are TRBV29-1 and TRBJ1-1; D unclear. Deletions cut 7 bases from V and 0 bases from J, with 9 bases between. The CDR3 has 12 residues. Germline CDR1 is SQVTM and CDR2 is ANQGSEA. As DNA, the CDR3 is TGCAGCGCTGCGGCAGTGAACACTGAAGCTTTCTTT. Translated: CSAAAVNTEAFF.

This chain links TRBV10-3 with TRBJ2-7; D ambiguous. V lost 4 bases to trimming and J lost 1 base, with 8 bases between them. This CDR3 has 13 residues. The germline V gene encodes CDR1 ENHRY and CDR2 SYGVKD. The CDR3, as DNA: TGTGCCATCAGTGTGATAGAGTCCTACGAGCAGTACTTC. Translating gives CAISVIESYEQYF.

The table lists this clonotype with a count of one. The V gene is TRBV7-8, the J gene TRBJ1-1, with D possibly TRBD1 on 6 matching bases. The CDR3 loop spans 16 amino acids. The V end was cut by 5 bases, the J end by 7 bases, with 23 bases between. CDR1 and CDR2 from the germline V gene are SGHVS and FQNEAQ. The CDR3 sequence is CASSLQMRTVRGEAFF. For the CDR3, the DNA is TGTGCCAGCAGCCTCCAGATGCGGACAGTCAGGGGTGAAGCTTTCTTT.

Ten or more counts support this clonotype. The V gene is TRBV7-8, the J gene TRBJ2-3, with 9 nucleotides matching TRBD1. J lost 4 bases, V lost 2 bases, and 7 bases had no gene match. CDR1 and CDR2 (germline): SGHVS, FQNEAQ. The CDR3 has 16 residues. The CDR3 loop is CASSLSHRGLADTQYF. CDR3 DNA: TGTGCCAGCAGCTTATCACACAGGGGGCTTGCAGATACGCAGTATTTT.

This clonotype came up a few times. The J gene is TRBJ2-2, the V gene TRBV11-2; 8 nucleotides agree with TRBD2. The CDR3 sequence is 15 residues long. The trim removed 5 bases at V and 4 bases at J, leaving 6 bases unmatched. CDR1 and CDR2 from the germline V gene are SGHAT and FQNNGV. Here the CDR3 reads CASSHGLASTGELFF. The CDR3 DNA reads TGTGCCAGCAGCCATGGACTAGCCTCCACCGGGGAGCTGTTTTTT.

This chain connects TRBV6-5 to TRBJ2-3, with D perhaps matching TRBD1 (6 bases). This CDR3 is 16 amino acids long. The germline CDR1 and CDR2 sequences are MNHEY and SVGAGI. Trimming stripped 6 bases from V and 0 bases from J, with 16 bases between. The CDR3 loop reads CASRTMTGTSTDTQYF. The CDR3 coding sequence is TGTGCCAGCAGGACCATGACAGGAACTAGCACAGATACGCAGTATTTT.

V and J are TRBV4-3 and TRBJ2-1; 12 bases are shared with TRBD2. V lost 4 bases, J lost 0 bases, and 7 bases stayed unmatched. Germline V CDR1 and CDR2: LGHNA, YSLEER. The CDR3 contains 18 residues. CDR3 in amino acids: CASSRAGLAGSSYNEQFF. The CDR3 bases are TGCGCCAGCAGCCGAGCCGGACTAGCGGGAAGCTCCTACAATGAGCAGTTCTTC.

The chain uses TRBV29-1 and TRBJ2-5; unclear D gene. V was clipped by 0 bases and J by 5 bases, with 7 bases between them. This CDR3 comprises 12 residues. Germline loops: CDR1 SQVTM, CDR2 ANQGSEA. The CDR3 loop is CSVEDRLETQYF. DNA for the CDR3: TGCAGCGTTGAAGACCGCTTGGAGACCCAGTACTTC.

V is TRBV4-3 and J is TRBJ2-4, with D perhaps TRBD1 (6 bases). CDR3 size: 15 residues. The germline CDR1 and CDR2 sequences are LGHNA and YSLEER. Trimming shortened V by 3 bases and J by 3 bases, and 12 bases separated the two germline ends. CDR3 nucleotide sequence: TGCGCCAGCAGCCACGAACCGGGACACAAAAACATTCAGTACTTC. Its translation: CASSHEPGHKNIQYF.

The CDR3 spells CASSPTQGFEAFF. The CDR3 DNA sequence: TGTGCCAGCAGCCCAACCCAGGGATTTGAAGCTTTCTTT. The chain combines TRBV7-2 with TRBJ1-1; tentative D call: TRBD1 (5 bases). This CDR3 region has 13 residues. V was clipped by 5 bases and J by 7 bases, with 14 bases between them. Germline V gene data show CDR1 as SGHTA and CDR2 as FQGNSA.

This clonotype was found many times. V and J are TRBV6-5 and TRBJ1-2, with 12 positions matching TRBD1. The CDR3 is 17 amino acids. Germline V gene sequence: CDR1 MNHEY, CDR2 SVGAGI. V trimming: 2 bases; J trimming: 3 bases; junction bases outside the gene matches: 7. DNA for the CDR3: TGTGCCAGCAGTTACACCCGGGACAGGGGGCTGGACTATGGCTACACCTTC. Protein sequence: CASSYTRDRGLDYGYTF.

This clonotype was counted once. The rearrangement uses TRBV4-1 and TRBJ2-5; no firm D call. Germline values: CDR1 MGHRA, CDR2 YSYEKL. CDR3 length: 13 residues. V lost 3 bases and J 0 bases, leaving 5 bases between the germline ends. The CDR3 nucleotides are TGCGCCAGCAGCCACCAGGACCAAGAGACCCAGTACTTC. Translation: CASSHQDQETQYF.

V gene TRBV29-1 combines with J gene TRBJ2-5; a weak D match, TRBD1 (5 bases). V was pared by 2 bases and J by 1 base, with 17 bases between. CDR3 length equals 16 residues. The V gene's germline CDR1 is SQVTM and CDR2 ANQGSEA. Here the CDR3 reads CSVERGSGMRQETQYF. The DNA for the CDR3 is TGCAGCGTTGAACGTGGGTCAGGGATGCGCCAAGAGACCCAGTACTTC.

This clonotype occurred a few times. This sequence joins TRBV6-5 and TRBJ2-7; D call uncertain. The CDR3 extends over 14 amino acids. From germline, CDR1 is MNHEY and CDR2 SVGAGI. V lost 6 bases to trimming and J lost 2 bases, with 14 bases between them. CDR3 DNA: TGTGCCAGCAGCCGCGACGGGCCAGCCTACGAGCAGTACTTC. Its translation: CASSRDGPAYEQYF.

A few counts support this clonotype. This chain links TRBV4-3 with TRBJ2-1; maybe TRBD2 (5 bases). V was cut by 1 base and J by 1 base, with 11 bases left in between. CDR1 and CDR2 from the germline V gene are LGHNA and YSLEER. This CDR3 is built from 16 residues. The CDR3 loop is CASSQGSGSSYNEQFF. In DNA form, the CDR3 reads TGCGCCAGCAGCCAAGGTTCGGGGAGTTCCTACAATGAGCAGTTCTTC.

This clonotype was seen only a few times. This chain connects TRBV6-2 or TRBV6-3 to TRBJ1-6; 8 positions agree with TRBD1. Germline V gene lookup returns CDR1 MNHEY and CDR2 SVGEGT. CDR3 length equals 15 residues. Losses at the gene ends were 4 bases for V and 9 bases for J; bases not matched to a gene: 8. The CDR3 coding sequence is TGTGCCAGCAGTTTCCAGGGGGCGCGAAGTTCACCCCTCCACTTT. It encodes CASSFQGARSSPLHF.

At least ten counts were recorded for this clonotype. This chain joins TRBV10-3 and TRBJ2-4; 10 bases line up with TRBD1. CDR3 length: 17 amino acids. V dropped 3 bases and J dropped 9; count of bases not matched to a gene: 14. Per germline, CDR1 ENHRY and CDR2 SYGVKD. As DNA, the CDR3 is TGTGCCATCAGTGACCCCCCGGGACAGGGGAACTGGGGCATTCAGTACTTC. As protein: CAISDPPGQGNWGIQYF.

This clonotype turned up a few times. In nucleotides, the CDR3 is TGTGCCAGCAGCTCCGACAAGCAGAACACTGAAGCTTTCTTT. It is translated as CASSSDKQNTEAFF. V is TRBV7-2 and J is TRBJ1-1; D unclear. This CDR3 comprises 14 residues. V gave up 4 bases and J gave up 1 base, with 10 bases separating them. Per germline, CDR1 SGHTA and CDR2 FQGNSA.

The chain is built from TRBV3-1 and TRBJ1-5, with D unclear. Germline V lookup: CDR1 LGHDT, CDR2 YNNKEL (reference sequence). The CDR3 spans 14 residues. Between the trimmed V and J ends, which lost 5 bases and 7 bases, there was a span of 15 bases. The CDR3 region has the DNA TGTGCCAGCAGCGTTACCCTAGGGCCCCAGCCCCAGCATTTT. Translation gives CASSVTLGPQPQHF.

This clonotype appeared a few times. The chain has TRBV9 and TRBJ2-1, with 7 bases matching TRBD2. Germline assignment: CDR1 SGDLS and CDR2 YYNGEE. The V and J ends lost 0 bases and 0 bases, in that order; junction bases with no gene match: 6. The CDR3 consists of 17 residues. This CDR3 is CASSVALAASSYNEQFF. CDR3 bases: TGTGCCAGCAGCGTAGCCCTAGCGGCTAGCTCCTACAATGAGCAGTTCTTC. Drawing the rest from reference TRBV9 and TRBJ2-1, the complete variable domain is DSGVTQTPKHLITATGQRVTLRCSPRSGDLSVYWYQQSLDQGLQFLIQYYNGEERAKGNILERFSAQQFPDLHSELNLSSLELGDSALYFCASSVALAASSYNEQFFGPGTRLTVL.

The chain is built from TRBV5-6 and TRBJ1-5; 7 positions agree with TRBD1. This CDR3 is built from 15 residues. The germline CDR1 and CDR2 sequences are SGHDT and YYEEEE. J gave up 4 bases and V 0 bases, and 4 bases lay outside the gene matches. The CDR3 nucleotides are TGTGCCAGCAGCTTGGTCCGGGACAGAAATCAGCCCCAGCATTTT. It translates to CASSLVRDRNQPQHF.

The gene calls are TRBV12-3 or TRBV12-4 and TRBJ2-7; 7 bases map to TRBD2. The trim removed 5 bases at V and 4 bases at J, leaving 5 bases unmatched. This CDR3 has 13 residues. The DNA of the CDR3 is TGTGCCAGCAGTAGCGGGGCCAAATACGAGCAGTACTTC. Translation gives CASSSGAKYEQYF.

The rearrangement uses TRBV4-2 and TRBJ2-5; D may match TRBD1 or TRBD2 (5 bases each). The CDR3 runs to 14 residues. The V and J ends lost 1 base and 5 bases respectively, with 11 bases between them. In germline, CDR1 is LGHNA, CDR2 YNFKEQ. CDR3 DNA sequence: TGTGCCAGCAGCCAAGTTGACAGAGGGGAGACCCAGTACTTC. Translated: CASSQVDRGETQYF.

This clonotype was found a few times. An end of the junction does not agree with germline; a read error may underlie this. V gene TRBV18 combines with J gene TRBJ2-3, with D unclear. This CDR3 contains 11 residues. Germline loops: CDR1 KGHSH, CDR2 LQKENI. The CDR3 nucleotides are TGCGCCAGCAGCTACACAGATACGCAGTATTTT. Translated, it gives CASSYTDTQYF.

This clonotype was seen at least ten times. The chain links TRBV27 to TRBJ1-2, with a possible D match to TRBD1 (6 bases). CDR1 MNHEY and CDR2 SMNVEV come from the germline V gene (reference sequence). The germline V and J ends were trimmed by 4 bases and 3 bases, with 9 bases remaining between them. This CDR3 is 13 amino acids long. The CDR3 sequence: CASSSGEDYGYTF. The CDR3 nucleotides read TGTGCCAGCAGTTCAGGGGAAGACTATGGCTACACCTTC.

The rearrangement joins TRBV6-5 to TRBJ2-5, with D possibly being TRBD2 (6 bases). Deletions cut 6 bases from V and 0 bases from J, with 20 bases between. The CDR3 loop spans 17 amino acids. Per the germline V gene, CDR1 is MNHEY and CDR2 is SVGAGI. The CDR3 is CASRGAGLRGYQETQYF. The DNA of the CDR3 is TGTGCCAGCAGAGGGGCGGGACTGAGGGGCTACCAAGAGACCCAGTACTTC.